The 9 T cell receptor beta chains below come from one sample, sequenced in a study of metastatic and nonmetastatic thyroid tumors. All patients reached thyroid surgery having received no treatment beforehand. TCRdb re-called the PCR reads via MiXCR. Among approximately 25,000 clones listed, about a quarter were seen once. The specimen sequenced was blood. These TCRs come from a male donor with papillary thyroid cancer or a benign thyroid nodule (not recorded which). Some clones in this sample may be carry-over from other donors' samples.

V usage is TRBV2 and J usage is TRBJ2-3, with TRBD2 as a possible D gene (5 bases). The germline V gene encodes CDR1 SNHLY and CDR2 FYNNEI. CDR3 length: 12 amino acids. Between the trimmed V and J ends, which lost 3 bases and 11 bases, there was a span of 12 bases. The CDR3 is CASSDYLAQQYF. DNA of the CDR3: TGTGCCAGCAGTGATTACCTAGCCCAGCAGTATTTT.

This clone is termed medium-sized. The chain has TRBV7-2 and TRBJ2-7; 7 bases align to TRBD2. The CDR3 extends over 18 amino acids. Trimming at V came to 0 bases and at J to 7 bases, leaving 18 bases not matched to a gene. Germline V CDR1 and CDR2: SGHTA, FQGNSA. CDR3 residues: CASSLAAGASAGKPEQYF. DNA of the CDR3: TGTGCCAGCAGCTTAGCGGCTGGGGCCTCAGCGGGAAAGCCTGAGCAGTACTTC.

This clone was counted at least ten times. The chain links TRBV28 to TRBJ1-2; D ambiguous. The V gene lost 7 bases and the J gene lost 5 bases, with 8 bases spanning the gap. The CDR3 contains 11 residues. CDR1 and CDR2 from the germline V gene are MDHEN and SYDVKM. The CDR3: CASNFEYGYTF. The DNA for the CDR3 is TGTGCCAGCAATTTCGAATATGGCTACACCTTC.

This clone was observed many times. The rearrangement links TRBV20-1 to TRBJ2-3; 9 bases are a match to TRBD2. The CDR3 has 17 residues. CDR1 is DFQATT and CDR2 is SNEGSKA in the germline V gene (reference sequence). V lost 6 bases to trimming and J lost 2 bases; unmatched junction nucleotides: 15. The CDR3, as DNA: TGCAGTGCCAAACATGTAGCGGGAGCCCCTATCACAGATACGCAGTATTTT. It specifies CSAKHVAGAPITDTQYF.

This clone showed up just a few times. The gene calls are TRBV10-2 and TRBJ1-5; D uncertain. This CDR3 has 16 amino acids. Germline CDR1 WSHSY, CDR2 SAAADI. V lost 7 bases to trimming and J lost 5 bases, with 21 bases between them. The CDR3 loop is CASTESGIRTDQPQHF. In nucleotides, the CDR3 is TGCGCCAGCACCGAGAGTGGGATTCGCACGGATCAGCCCCAGCATTTT.

This clone was observed at least ten times. The V gene is TRBV7-3, the J gene TRBJ2-3; the match to TRBD2 covers 9 bases. The CDR3 is made up of 14 amino acids. V shed 2 bases and J 4 bases; nucleotides not matched to a gene: 1. Germline-derived CDR1 and CDR2 are SGHTA and FQGTGA. Here the CDR3 DNA reads TGTGCCAGCAGCTTATTAGCGGGAGCAGATACGCAGTATTTT. As protein: CASSLLAGADTQYF.

This clone is judged medium-sized. This sequence joins TRBV27 and TRBJ2-3; 11 nucleotides line up with TRBD2. Germline V gives CDR1 MNHEY, CDR2 SMNVEV (reference sequence). J lost 5 bases, V lost 6 bases, and 13 bases had no gene match. The CDR3 consists of 17 residues. This chain's CDR3 is CASSPRGTSGNGDTQYF. DNA of the CDR3: TGTGCCAGCAGCCCTCGAGGGACTAGCGGAAATGGAGATACGCAGTATTTT.

In this sample, this clone turned up a few times. The rearrangement links TRBV28 to TRBJ1-1; the match to TRBD1 covers 8 bases. CDR1 and CDR2 (germline): MDHEN, SYDVKM. This CDR3 comprises 15 residues. V shed 5 bases and J 1 base; nucleotides not matched to a gene: 6. CDR3 DNA sequence: TGTGCCAGCAGTCATCCGGGACAGGCGAACACTGAAGCTTTCTTT. The encoded protein is CASSHPGQANTEAFF.

This clone has a count of ten or more. The chain carries TRBV7-2 and TRBJ2-5; the D call may be TRBD1 or TRBD2 (5 bases each). The CDR3 is 13 amino acids. Trimming took off 3 bases at V and 5 bases at J, with 10 bases between the two ends. CDR1 is SGHTA, CDR2 FQGNSA, per germline. CDR3 in DNA: TGTGCCAGCAGCTTCGGGGCTGACGAGACCCAGTACTTC. Protein product: CASSFGADETQYF. Full variable domain (outside the CDR3, taken from reference TRBV7-2 and TRBJ2-5): GAGVSQSPSNKVTEKGKDVELRCDPISGHTALYWYRQSLGQGLEFLIYFQGNSAPDKSGLPSDRFSAERTGGSVSTLTIQRTQQEDSAVYLCASSFGADETQYFGPGTRLLVL.